These 28 T cell receptor beta chains were sequenced from one sample in a study of control samples from healthy donors and cancer patients. TCRdb's copy holds only in-frame clones and misses some; the assay was immunoSEQ multiplex PCR. Of 100,000 to 150,000 clones in the sample, roughly 90% were seen once. Sequences were obtained from blood. The receptor set was obtained from a man aged 18 to 35 in good health.

The chain recombines TRBV6-6 with TRBJ2-3; D gene ambiguous. Germline V gene data show CDR1 as MNHNY and CDR2 as SVGAGI (reference sequence). The CDR3 runs 14 residues. The germline V and J ends were trimmed by 6 bases and 2 bases, with 12 bases remaining between them. The CDR3 DNA follows: TGTGCCAGCAGCAGAGGACGGACCACAGATACGCAGTATTTT. Translating it yields CASSRGRTTDTQYF.

This sequence joins TRBV5-1 and TRBJ1-2, with TRBD1 identical over 10 bases. Germline CDR1 SGHRS, CDR2 YFSETQ. The CDR3 loop spans 13 amino acids. Losses at the gene ends were 1 base for V and 7 bases for J; bases not matched to a gene: 1. In DNA, the CDR3 is TGCGCCAGCAGCTTGAGGGACAGGGGTGGCTACACCTTC. This sequence encodes CASSLRDRGGYTF.

This sequence joins TRBV5-1 and TRBJ1-4; perhaps TRBD1 as D (6 bases). The germline V gene encodes CDR1 SGHRS and CDR2 YFSETQ. The V end was cut by 0 bases, the J end by 5 bases, with 8 bases between. The CDR3 consists of 14 residues. The CDR3 reads CASSLGGRNEKLFF. The CDR3 DNA is TGCGCCAGCAGCTTGGGGGGGCGAAATGAAAAACTGTTTTTT.

This clone was seen just once. The V call is TRBV30, the J call TRBJ1-5; 8 bases line up with TRBD1. The CDR3 loop spans 16 amino acids. V trimming: 2 bases; J trimming: 4 bases; junction bases outside the gene matches: 10. CDR1 is GTSNPN, CDR2 SVGIG, per germline (reference sequence). CDR3 sequence (DNA): TGTGCCTGGAGTCCTCCCCAGGGGGCGTTAAATCAGCCCCAGCATTTT. Residues: CAWSPPQGALNQPQHF.

The V and J genes are TRBV19 and TRBJ2-5; 7 bases are shared with TRBD2. Germline CDR1 reads LNHDA; CDR2 reads SQIVND (reference sequence). CDR3 length: 13 residues. V gave up 6 bases and J gave up 2 bases; unmatched junction bases: 3. The CDR3 sequence is CASSPAGQETQYF. CDR3 coding DNA: TGTGCCAGTAGCCCAGCGGGGCAAGAGACCCAGTACTTC. Filled out from reference TRBV19 and TRBJ2-5, the complete variable domain reads DGGITQSPKYLFRKEGQNVTLSCEQNLNHDAMYWYRQDPGQGLRLIYYSQIVNDFQKGDIAEGYSVSREKKESFPLTVTSAQKNPTAFYLCASSPAGQETQYFGPGTRLLVL.

The rearrangement joins TRBV10-3 to TRBJ1-1; possible D gene TRBD1, 5 bases. The V end lost 6 bases, the J end lost 7 bases, and 9 bases lay between the germline ends. CDR1 is ENHRY and CDR2 is SYGVKD in the germline V gene. The CDR3 is 11 amino acids. CDR3: CAIRQGFEAFF. Here the CDR3 DNA reads TGTGCCATCAGGCAGGGATTTGAAGCTTTCTTT.

J is TRBJ2-1 and V is TRBV5-1; D is ambiguous. Trimming pared 4 bases from V and 0 bases from J, leaving 11 bases between. CDR1 and CDR2 (germline): SGHRS, YFSETQ. The CDR3 is 15 amino acids. The DNA for the CDR3 is TGCGCCAGCAGCCCCCGAATATTCTCCTACAATGAGCAGTTCTTC. This gives the protein CASSPRIFSYNEQFF.

V and J are TRBV11-2 and TRBJ2-7; TRBD1 matches 7 bases. V shed 5 bases and J 5 bases; nucleotides not matched to a gene: 9. Germline CDR1 is SGHAT and CDR2 is FQNNGV. The CDR3 is 14 residues long. The CDR3 DNA reads TGTGCCAGCAGCCCCCGCCGGGACAGTGACGAGCAGTACTTC. Protein: CASSPRRDSDEQYF.

This rearrangement joins TRBV3-1 (or the pseudogene TRBV3-2) to TRBJ2-5; the match to TRBD2 covers 7 bases. Germline V gene data show CDR1 as LGHDT and CDR2 as YNNKEL (reference sequence). The V gene end was trimmed by 4 bases and the J gene end by 2 bases; junction bases not matched to a gene: 4. The CDR3 length is 14 residues. The CDR3 nucleotides read TGTGCCAGCAGCCGCCAGCGGGATCAAGAGACCCAGTACTTC. Translated, it gives CASSRQRDQETQYF.

This clone was seen a few times. The CDR3 here is CASSQARVSGNTIYF. DNA of the CDR3: TGTGCCAGCAGCCAGGCCAGGGTATCTGGAAACACCATATATTTT. V and J are TRBV7-6 and TRBJ1-3; perhaps TRBD1 as D (5 bases). Trimming removed 5 bases at V and 1 base at J, with 12 bases between. This CDR3 spans 15 amino acids. Per the germline V gene, CDR1 is SGHVS and CDR2 is FNYEAQ.

This clone has just one count. The CDR3 loop reads CAWSVGGDYEQYF. The DNA for the CDR3 is TGTGCCTGGAGTGTAGGCGGGGACTACGAGCAGTACTTC. V is TRBV30 and J is TRBJ2-7; D possibly corresponds to TRBD2 (6 bases). The CDR3 runs 13 residues. Germline-derived CDR1 and CDR2 are GTSNPN and SVGIG (reference sequence). V was clipped by 0 bases and J by 3 bases, with 9 bases between them. Variable domain in full (rest from reference TRBV30 and TRBJ2-7): SQTIHQWPATLVQPVGSPLSLECTVEGTSNPNLYWYRQAAGRGLQLLFYSVGIGQISSEVPQNLSASRPQDRQFILSSKKLLLSDSGFYLCAWSVGGDYEQYFGPGTRLTVT.

The gene calls are TRBV3-1 (or the pseudogene TRBV3-2) and TRBJ1-4, with D possibly TRBD1 on 5 matching bases. The germline V gene has CDR1 LGHDT and CDR2 YNNKEL (reference sequence). There are 17 residues in the CDR3. Trimming took 4 bases from V and 4 from J, leaving 19 bases between them. The CDR3 nucleotides are TGTGCCAGCAGCCCCGTAGATCCCGGGACGAATAATGAAAAACTGTTTTTT. This encodes CASSPVDPGTNNEKLFF.

V usage is TRBV18 and J usage is TRBJ2-7; 8 bases align to TRBD1. The CDR3 has 14 amino acids. V shed 3 bases, J shed 2 bases, and the junction held 3 bases outside the gene matches. CDR1 KGHSH and CDR2 LQKENI come from the germline V gene. CDR3 DNA sequence: TGTGCCAGCTCACCCGGACAGGGTGCCTACGAGCAGTACTTC. This encodes CASSPGQGAYEQYF.

The chain has TRBV25-1 and TRBJ2-1; D tentatively reads TRBD1 or TRBD2 (5 bases each). Trimming shortened V by 6 bases and J by 7 bases, and 7 bases separated the two germline ends. CDR3 length: 11 residues. The germline V gene has CDR1 MGHDK and CDR2 SYGVNS. CDR3 sequence (DNA): TGTGCCAGCAGGTGGGGGAATGAGCAGTTCTTC. Protein sequence: CASRWGNEQFF.

This chain links TRBV7-2 with TRBJ2-1, with TRBD2 matching 10 bases. There are 16 residues in the CDR3. Germline CDR1 is SGHTA and CDR2 is FQGNSA. Trimming removed 4 bases from V and 10 bases from J; junction bases left unmatched: 13. The CDR3 nucleotides read TGTGCCAGCAGCTCTAGAGCTAGCGGGGGCCGGGGGGAGCAGTTCTTC. This codes for CASSSRASGGRGEQFF.

The V and J genes are TRBV5-4 and TRBJ2-5; D call uncertain. V was trimmed by 1 base and J by 2 bases, leaving 6 bases between them. Germline V lookup: CDR1 SGHNT, CDR2 YYREEE (reference sequence). The CDR3 contains 13 residues. CDR3 region: CASSLFLQETQYF. DNA of the CDR3: TGTGCCAGCAGCTTGTTTCTTCAAGAGACCCAGTACTTC.

The chain joins TRBV4-2 to TRBJ2-7, with D unclear. Germline V CDR1 and CDR2: LGHNA, YNFKEQ. The germline V and J ends were trimmed by 0 bases and 3 bases, with 6 bases remaining between them. This CDR3 comprises 13 residues. CDR3 in amino acids: CASSQEAVYEQYF. The CDR3, as DNA: TGTGCCAGCAGCCAAGAAGCTGTCTACGAGCAGTACTTC.

This chain uses TRBV2 with TRBJ2-1; no reliable D call. The CDR3 is made up of 13 amino acids. CDR1 is SNHLY and CDR2 is FYNNEI in the germline V gene. With 3 bases removed from V and 5 bases from J, the gap between germline ends came to 8 bases. This CDR3 reads CASSDILNNEQFF. In nucleotides, the CDR3 is TGTGCCAGCAGTGATATTCTGAACAATGAGCAGTTCTTC.

The chain carries TRBV12-3 or TRBV12-4 and TRBJ2-5; D not certain. V lost 5 bases and J 2 bases, leaving 9 bases between the germline ends. CDR3 length: 13 amino acids. The CDR3 nucleotides are TGTGCCAGCAGTCACCCCCCGCAAGAGACCCAGTACTTC. It specifies CASSHPPQETQYF.

The chain recombines TRBV7-9 with TRBJ1-2, with 7 bases identical to TRBD1. Germline assignment: CDR1 SEHNR and CDR2 FQNEAQ (reference sequence). The CDR3 runs 14 residues. J lost 4 bases, V lost 1 base, and 3 bases had no gene match. CDR3 nucleotides: TGTGCCAGCAGCTTAGGGGCAGGGGGCTATGGCTACACCTTC. It encodes CASSLGAGGYGYTF.

This clone has a single count. The J gene is TRBJ2-2, the V gene TRBV7-3, with D unresolved. The V gene lost 5 bases and the J gene lost 7 bases, with 11 bases spanning the gap. Germline-derived CDR1 and CDR2 are SGHTA and FQGTGA. The CDR3 loop spans 13 amino acids. The CDR3 loop reads CASSPHKGGELFF. CDR3 sequence (DNA): TGTGCCAGCAGCCCTCATAAGGGCGGGGAGCTGTTTTTT.

CDR3 sequence reads: CASSRNLYGYTF. In DNA, the CDR3 is TGTGCCAGCAGCCGAAACCTCTATGGCTACACCTTC. The chain couples TRBV7-9 to TRBJ1-2; D is unresolved. With 5 bases removed from V and 4 bases from J, the gap between germline ends came to 8 bases. The CDR3 length is 12 residues. CDR1 SEHNR and CDR2 FQNEAQ come from the germline V gene (reference sequence).

The genes are TRBV9 and TRBJ1-5; 7 bases align to TRBD1. Germline-derived CDR1 and CDR2 are SGDLS and YYNGEE. CDR3 size: 14 residues. The ends lost 9 bases at V and 4 bases at J; junction bases unmatched: 10. The CDR3 loop is CAIADRSLNQPQHF. The CDR3 bases are TGTGCCATCGCGGACAGGAGTTTAAATCAGCCCCAGCATTTT.

The rearrangement uses TRBV6-5 and TRBJ2-1, with no clear D. CDR1 is MNHEY and CDR2 is SVGAGI in the germline V gene. V lost 0 bases, J lost 8 bases, and 8 bases lay in between. There are 13 residues in the CDR3. CDR3 loop: CASSYSLIDEQFF. Written as DNA, the CDR3 is TGTGCCAGCAGTTACTCCCTGATCGATGAGCAGTTCTTC.

This clone was detected only once. The chain is built from TRBV12-3 or TRBV12-4 and TRBJ2-1; no firm D call. The V end lost 4 bases, the J end lost 5 bases, and 3 bases lay between the germline ends. There are 11 residues in the CDR3. CDR3 sequence: CASSSNNEQFF. The CDR3 coding sequence is TGTGCCAGCAGTTCCAACAATGAGCAGTTCTTC.

The chain recombines TRBV5-1 with TRBJ1-1, with 7 bases aligning to TRBD1. This CDR3 has 13 amino acids. J gave up 1 base and V 7 bases, and 4 bases lay outside the gene matches. Germline CDR1 SGHRS, CDR2 YFSETQ. DNA of the CDR3: TGCGCCAGCCGACGGGACAGGAACACTGAAGCTTTCTTT. This codes for CASRRDRNTEAFF.

This chain connects TRBV10-3 to TRBJ1-3; weak D call: TRBD1 (5 bases). V dropped 5 bases and J dropped 8 bases, with 13 bases sitting between them. The V gene's germline CDR1 is ENHRY and CDR2 SYGVKD. This CDR3 has 13 amino acids. CDR3 loop: CAISFTGGDTIYF. CDR3 nucleotides: TGTGCCATCAGTTTTACAGGTGGGGACACCATATATTTT.

The chain employs TRBV27 and TRBJ2-3, with TRBD2 as a possible D gene (7 bases). This CDR3 region has 14 residues. CDR1 and CDR2 from the germline V gene are MNHEY and SMNVEV (reference sequence). Trimming pared 10 bases from V and 1 base from J, leaving 15 bases between. CDR3 DNA sequence: TGTGCCACCAAAACGGGGGGCGGCACAGATACGCAGTATTTT. It translates to CATKTGGGTDTQYF.